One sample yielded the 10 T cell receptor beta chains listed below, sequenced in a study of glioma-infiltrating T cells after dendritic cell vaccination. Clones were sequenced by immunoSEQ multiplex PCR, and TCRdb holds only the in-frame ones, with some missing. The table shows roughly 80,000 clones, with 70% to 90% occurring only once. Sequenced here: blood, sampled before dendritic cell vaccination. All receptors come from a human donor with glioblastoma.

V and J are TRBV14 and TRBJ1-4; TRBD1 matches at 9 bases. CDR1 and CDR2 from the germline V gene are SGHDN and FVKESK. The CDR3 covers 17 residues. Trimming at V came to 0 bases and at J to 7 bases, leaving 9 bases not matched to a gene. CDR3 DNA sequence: TGTGCCAGCAGCCAAGAACCTGCCGGGACAGGGTCTGAAAAACTGTTTTTT. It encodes CASSQEPAGTGSEKLFF.

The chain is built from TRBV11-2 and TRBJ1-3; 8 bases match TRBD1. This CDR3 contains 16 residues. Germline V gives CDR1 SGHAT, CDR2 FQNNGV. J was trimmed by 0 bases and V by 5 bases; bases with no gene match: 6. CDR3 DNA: TGTGCCAGCAGCGCCCGGGACAGGAGCTCTGGAAACACCATATATTTT. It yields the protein CASSARDRSSGNTIYF.

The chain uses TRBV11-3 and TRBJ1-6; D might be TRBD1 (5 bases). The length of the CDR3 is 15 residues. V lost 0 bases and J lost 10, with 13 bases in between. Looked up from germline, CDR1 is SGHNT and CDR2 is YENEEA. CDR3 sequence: CASSLDGRVGSPLHF. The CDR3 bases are TGTGCCAGCAGCTTAGACGGCAGGGTGGGATCACCCCTCCACTTT.

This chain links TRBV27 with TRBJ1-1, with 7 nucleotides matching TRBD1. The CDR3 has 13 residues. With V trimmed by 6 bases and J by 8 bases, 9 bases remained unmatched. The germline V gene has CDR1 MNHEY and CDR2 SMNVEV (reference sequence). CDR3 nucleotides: TGTGCCAGCAGCCCTAGGGACAGCCAAGAAGCTTTCTTT. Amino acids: CASSPRDSQEAFF.

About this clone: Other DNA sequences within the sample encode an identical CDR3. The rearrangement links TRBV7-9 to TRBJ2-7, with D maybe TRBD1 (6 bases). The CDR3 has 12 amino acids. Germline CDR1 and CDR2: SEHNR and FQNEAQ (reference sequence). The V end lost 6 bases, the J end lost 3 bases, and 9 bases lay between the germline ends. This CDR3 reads CASSRTDYEQYF. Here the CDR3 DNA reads TGTGCCAGCAGTAGGACAGACTACGAGCAGTACTTC.

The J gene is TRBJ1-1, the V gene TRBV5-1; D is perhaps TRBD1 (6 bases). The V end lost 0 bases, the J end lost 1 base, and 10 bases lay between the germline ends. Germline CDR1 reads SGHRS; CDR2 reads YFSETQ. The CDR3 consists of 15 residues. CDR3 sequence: CASSLGDRKNTEAFF. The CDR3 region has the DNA TGCGCCAGCAGCTTGGGTGACAGGAAGAACACTGAAGCTTTCTTT.

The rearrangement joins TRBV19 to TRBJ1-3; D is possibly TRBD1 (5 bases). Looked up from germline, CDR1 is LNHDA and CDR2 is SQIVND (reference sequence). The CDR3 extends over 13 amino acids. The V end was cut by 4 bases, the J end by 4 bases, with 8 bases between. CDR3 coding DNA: TGTGCCAGTAGTACCAACAGGGGAAACACCATATATTTT. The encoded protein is CASSTNRGNTIYF.

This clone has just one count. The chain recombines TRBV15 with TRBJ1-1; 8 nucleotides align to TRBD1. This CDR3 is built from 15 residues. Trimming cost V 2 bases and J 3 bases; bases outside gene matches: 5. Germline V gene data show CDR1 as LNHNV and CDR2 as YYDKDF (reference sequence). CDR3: CATSRQQGVDTEAFF. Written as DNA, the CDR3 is TGTGCCACCAGCAGACAACAGGGGGTCGACACTGAAGCTTTCTTT.

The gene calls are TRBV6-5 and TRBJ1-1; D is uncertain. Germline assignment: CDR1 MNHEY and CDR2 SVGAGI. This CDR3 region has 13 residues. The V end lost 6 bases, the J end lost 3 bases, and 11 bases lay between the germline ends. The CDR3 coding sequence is TGTGCCAGCAGGAGAGGAGCCCACACTGAAGCTTTCTTT. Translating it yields CASRRGAHTEAFF.

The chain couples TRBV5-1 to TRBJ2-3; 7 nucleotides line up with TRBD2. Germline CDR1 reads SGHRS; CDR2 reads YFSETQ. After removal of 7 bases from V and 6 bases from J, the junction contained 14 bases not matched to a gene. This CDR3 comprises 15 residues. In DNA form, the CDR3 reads TGCGCCAGCCGTCCCGGGGGGACTGGGTTGGATACGCAGTATTTT. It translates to CASRPGGTGLDTQYF.